This T cell receptor (beta chain) was recovered during a study of CD8 T cells in Susac syndrome. V gave up 1 base and J gave up 3 bases; unmatched junction bases: 3. Germline V gives CDR1 SGHRS, CDR2 YFSETQ. This CDR3 comprises 14 residues. While CD8+ and CD4+ T cells were isolated negatively, TEMRA cells were enriched by FACS. Reverse transcription used 0.5 to 1 ug RNA and random hexamers. MiXCR, run by TCRdb on the immunoSEQ multiplex PCR reads, gives a single entry per CDR3 protein. Of tens of thousands of distinct CDR3 sequences in the sample, approximately 96% were seen once. The V gene is TRBV5-1, the J gene TRBJ2-5, with 7 positions matching TRBD1. The TCR was taken from a human donor with Susac syndrome. The sequenced sample was CD8+ T cells from PBMCs. This CDR3 reads CASSLSGTEETQYF. The DNA for the CDR3 is TGCGCCAGCAGCTTGAGTGGGACAGAAGAGACCCAGTACTTC.